The text below deals with one T cell receptor (beta chain). Its antigen is still unknown. The sample belongs to a study of long-term antiretroviral therapy in people with HIV. Regarding the study as a whole: Pre-ART clonal expansions dominated every time point's repertoire. Control repertoires displayed wider CDR3 length ranges than the HIV repertoires.

Each specimen consisted of about 0.85-10 million cryopreserved PBMC prior to extraction of DNA. Germline CDR1 and CDR2: SGHRS and YFSETQ. This CDR3 comprises 14 residues. V lost 4 bases and J lost 0, with 10 bases in between. Running of the v3.0 immunoSEQ assay took place at survey level. Only in-frame clones appear in the TCRdb table, and some are missing; sequencing was by immunoSEQ multiplex PCR. This table holds 32,000 or so clones, around 90% found once. The material sequenced was unsorted PBMCs, taken 3.2 years before starting antiretroviral therapy. The clonotype was recovered from a man over 45 with HIV. The V call is TRBV5-1, the J call TRBJ1-1; no reliable D call. CDR3 region: CASSRLGLNTEAFF. CDR3 bases: TGCGCCAGCAGCCGATTGGGGTTGAACACTGAAGCTTTCTTT.